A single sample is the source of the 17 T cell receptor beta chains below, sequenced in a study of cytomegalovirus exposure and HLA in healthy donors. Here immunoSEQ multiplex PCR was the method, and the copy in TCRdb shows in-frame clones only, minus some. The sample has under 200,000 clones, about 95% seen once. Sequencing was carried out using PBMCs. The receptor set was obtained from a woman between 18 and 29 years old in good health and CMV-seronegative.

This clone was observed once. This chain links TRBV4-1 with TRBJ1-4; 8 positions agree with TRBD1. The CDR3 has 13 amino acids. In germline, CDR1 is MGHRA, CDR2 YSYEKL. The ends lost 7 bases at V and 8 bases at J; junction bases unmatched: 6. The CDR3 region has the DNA TGCGCCAGCACGTGGACAGGGAAGGAAAAACTGTTTTTT. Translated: CASTWTGKEKLFF.

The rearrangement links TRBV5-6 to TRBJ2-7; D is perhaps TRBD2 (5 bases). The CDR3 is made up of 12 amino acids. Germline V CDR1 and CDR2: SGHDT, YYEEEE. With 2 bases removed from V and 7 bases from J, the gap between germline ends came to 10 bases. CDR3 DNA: TGTGCCAGCAGCTTACGGGGTTGGGAGCAGTACTTC. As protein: CASSLRGWEQYF. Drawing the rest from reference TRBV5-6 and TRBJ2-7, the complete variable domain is DAGVTQSPTHLIKTRGQQVTLRCSPKSGHDTVSWYQQALGQGPQFIFQYYEEEERQRGNFPDRFSGHQFPNYSSELNVNALLLGDSALYLCASSLRGWEQYFGPGTRLTVT.

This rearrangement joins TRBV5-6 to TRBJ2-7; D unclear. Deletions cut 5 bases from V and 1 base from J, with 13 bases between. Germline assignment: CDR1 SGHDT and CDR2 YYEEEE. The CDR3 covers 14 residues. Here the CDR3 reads CASSTTLRSYEQYF. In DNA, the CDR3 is TGTGCCAGCAGTACCACCCTACGGTCCTACGAGCAGTACTTC. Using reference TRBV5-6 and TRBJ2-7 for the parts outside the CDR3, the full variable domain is DAGVTQSPTHLIKTRGQQVTLRCSPKSGHDTVSWYQQALGQGPQFIFQYYEEEERQRGNFPDRFSGHQFPNYSSELNVNALLLGDSALYLCASSTTLRSYEQYFGPGTRLTVT.

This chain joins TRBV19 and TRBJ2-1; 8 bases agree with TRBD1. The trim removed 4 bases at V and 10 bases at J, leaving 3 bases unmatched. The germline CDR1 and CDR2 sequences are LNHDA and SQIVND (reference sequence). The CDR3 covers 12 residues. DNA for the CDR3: TGTGCCAGTAGTACAGGGGGCTGGGAGCAGTTCTTC. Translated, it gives CASSTGGWEQFF.

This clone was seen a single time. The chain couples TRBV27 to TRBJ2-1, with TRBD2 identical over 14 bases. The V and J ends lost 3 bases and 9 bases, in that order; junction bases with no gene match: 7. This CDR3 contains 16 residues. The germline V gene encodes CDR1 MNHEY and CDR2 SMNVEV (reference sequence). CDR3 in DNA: TGTGCCAGCAGTTTCCTCCCGGGACTAGCGGGGGTTGAGCAGTTCTTC. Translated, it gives CASSFLPGLAGVEQFF.

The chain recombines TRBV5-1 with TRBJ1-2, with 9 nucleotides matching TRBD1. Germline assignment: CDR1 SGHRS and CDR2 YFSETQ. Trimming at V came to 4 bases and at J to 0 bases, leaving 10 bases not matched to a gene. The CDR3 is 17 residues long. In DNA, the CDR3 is TGCGCCAGCAGCACCACGACGGGACAGGGCACTAACTATGGCTACACCTTC. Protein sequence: CASSTTTGQGTNYGYTF.

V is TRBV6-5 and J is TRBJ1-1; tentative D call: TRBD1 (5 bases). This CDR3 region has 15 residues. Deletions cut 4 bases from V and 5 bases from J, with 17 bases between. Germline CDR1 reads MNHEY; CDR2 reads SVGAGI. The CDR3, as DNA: TGTGCCAGCAGTTCCTGGACATTAACTGAGACTGAAGCTTTCTTT. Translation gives CASSSWTLTETEAFF.

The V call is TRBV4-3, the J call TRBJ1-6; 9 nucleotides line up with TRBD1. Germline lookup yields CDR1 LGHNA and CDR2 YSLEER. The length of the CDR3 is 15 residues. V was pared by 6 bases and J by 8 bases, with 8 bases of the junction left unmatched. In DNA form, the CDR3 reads TGCGCCAGCAGTCGACAGACAGGGGGGTATTCACCCCTCCACTTT. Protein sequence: CASSRQTGGYSPLHF.

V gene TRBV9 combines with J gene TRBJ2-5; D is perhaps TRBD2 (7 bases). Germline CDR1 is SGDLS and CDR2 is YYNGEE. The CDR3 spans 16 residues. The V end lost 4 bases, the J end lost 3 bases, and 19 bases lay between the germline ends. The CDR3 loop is CASSTPRGGAEETQYF. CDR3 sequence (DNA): TGTGCCAGCAGCACTCCTAGGGGGGGGGCGGAAGAGACCCAGTACTTC.

This CDR3 reads CASSQEGAGQDTEAFF. The CDR3 DNA reads TGCGCCAGCAGCCAAGAGGGGGCTGGGCAGGACACTGAAGCTTTCTTT. The chain is built from TRBV4-1 and TRBJ1-1, with D maybe TRBD1 (6 bases). CDR1 is MGHRA, CDR2 YSYEKL, per germline. This CDR3 has 16 amino acids. The V gene lost 0 bases and the J gene lost 3 bases, with 14 bases spanning the gap.

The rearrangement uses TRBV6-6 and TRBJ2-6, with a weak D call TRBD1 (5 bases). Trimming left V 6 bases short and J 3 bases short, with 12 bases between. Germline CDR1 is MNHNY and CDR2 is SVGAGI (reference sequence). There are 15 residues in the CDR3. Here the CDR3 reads CASSLIGVGANVLTF. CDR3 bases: TGTGCCAGCAGCCTCATAGGGGTTGGGGCCAACGTCCTGACTTTC.

The CDR3 region is CASSSPGQGANNEQFF. The CDR3 DNA sequence: TGTGCCAGCAGCTCACCGGGACAGGGGGCCAACAATGAGCAGTTCTTC. This sequence joins TRBV5-6 and TRBJ2-1; 12 positions agree with TRBD1. Trimming cost V 3 bases and J 5 bases; bases outside gene matches: 6. This CDR3 is built from 16 residues. CDR1 and CDR2 from the germline V gene are SGHDT and YYEEEE.

The CDR3 here is CASSFRSMNTEAFF. The CDR3 DNA reads as TGTGCCAGCAGCTTCCGTAGTATGAACACTGAAGCTTTCTTT. The chain is built from TRBV5-6 and TRBJ1-1; D not resolved. Germline lookup yields CDR1 SGHDT and CDR2 YYEEEE. Trimming shortened V by 2 bases and J by 0 bases, and 8 bases separated the two germline ends. The CDR3 loop spans 14 amino acids.

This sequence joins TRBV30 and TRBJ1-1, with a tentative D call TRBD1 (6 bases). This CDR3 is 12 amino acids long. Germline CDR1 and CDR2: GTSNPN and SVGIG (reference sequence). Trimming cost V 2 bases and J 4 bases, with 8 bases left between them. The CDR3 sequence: CAWSRQVTEAFF. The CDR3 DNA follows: TGTGCCTGGAGTAGACAGGTCACTGAAGCTTTCTTT.

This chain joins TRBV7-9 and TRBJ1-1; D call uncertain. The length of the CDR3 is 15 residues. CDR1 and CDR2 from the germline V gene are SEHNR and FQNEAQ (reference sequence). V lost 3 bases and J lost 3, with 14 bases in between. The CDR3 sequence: CASSFYERGYTEAFF. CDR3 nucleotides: TGTGCCAGCAGCTTTTACGAACGGGGATACACTGAAGCTTTCTTT.

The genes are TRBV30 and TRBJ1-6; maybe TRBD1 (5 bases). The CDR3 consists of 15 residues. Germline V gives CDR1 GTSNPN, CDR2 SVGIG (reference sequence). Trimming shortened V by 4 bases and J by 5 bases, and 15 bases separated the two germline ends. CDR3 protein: CAWTVGALDNSPLHF. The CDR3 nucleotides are TGTGCCTGGACAGTAGGGGCGTTGGATAATTCACCCCTCCACTTT.

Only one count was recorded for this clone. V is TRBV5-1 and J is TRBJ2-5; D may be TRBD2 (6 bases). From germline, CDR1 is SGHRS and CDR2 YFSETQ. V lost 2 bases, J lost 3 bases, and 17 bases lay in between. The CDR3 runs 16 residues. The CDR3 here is CASSFFRGGIEETQYF. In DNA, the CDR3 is TGCGCCAGCAGCTTCTTTCGGGGCGGGATAGAAGAGACCCAGTACTTC. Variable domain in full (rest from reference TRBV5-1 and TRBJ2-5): KAGVTQTPRYLIKTRGQQVTLSCSPISGHRSVSWYQQTPGQGLQFLFEYFSETQRNKGNFPGRFSGRQFSNSRSEMNVSTLELGDSALYLCASSFFRGGIEETQYFGPGTRLLVL.